Listed here are 23 T cell receptor beta chains from one sample, sequenced in a study of memory CD4+ T cells and cytomegalovirus serostatus. Single viable CD3+CD4+CD8-CD45RO+ cells were sorted as the memory CD4+ T cells. The protocol was immunoSEQ multiplex PCR, while the TCRdb copy is restricted to in-frame clones and leaves out a portion. The data contain 50,000 to 70,000 clones, over 65% of them seen just once; the ten biggest clones take up roughly 2.7%. The source material was memory CD4+ T cells from blood. Receptors originate from an adult in good health and CMV-seropositive.

The rearrangement uses TRBV28 and TRBJ1-2; tentative D call: TRBD1 (6 bases). This CDR3 has 14 residues. Trimming cost V 5 bases and J 3 bases, with 13 bases left between them. Germline V gene sequence: CDR1 MDHEN, CDR2 SYDVKM. DNA of the CDR3: TGTGCCAGCAGTCCCTACCGACAGGACTATGGCTACACCTTC. It is translated as CASSPYRQDYGYTF.

The chain combines TRBV2 with TRBJ2-5; possibly TRBD1 or TRBD2 for D (5 bases each). V lost 0 bases and J 7 bases, leaving 12 bases between the germline ends. From germline, CDR1 is SNHLY and CDR2 FYNNEI. This CDR3 contains 14 residues. The CDR3 coding sequence is TGTGCCAGCAGTGAAGCGCCGGGGCGTGGGACCCAGTACTTC. Amino acids: CASSEAPGRGTQYF.

This chain connects TRBV29-1 to TRBJ2-3, with 8 bases matching TRBD2. The CDR3 extends over 16 amino acids. Germline trimming cut 5 bases from V and 1 base from J; bases unmatched to any gene: 11. CDR1 SQVTM and CDR2 ANQGSEA come from the germline V gene. CDR3: CSVRASSRGGTDTQYF. DNA for the CDR3: TGCAGCGTTCGTGCTTCCTCGCGGGGGGGCACAGATACGCAGTATTTT.

This clone appeared once. The rearrangement links TRBV4-3 to TRBJ1-2; D gene uncertain. The V gene's germline CDR1 is LGHNA and CDR2 YSLEER. This CDR3 has 14 residues. The V end lost 0 bases, the J end lost 4 bases, and 9 bases lay between the germline ends. The CDR3 sequence: CASSQDLGSYGYTF. The DNA for the CDR3 is TGCGCCAGCAGCCAAGATCTGGGTAGCTATGGCTACACCTTC.

The rearrangement links TRBV7-9 to TRBJ2-2; 7 bases fit TRBD2. V shed 6 bases, J shed 3 bases, and the junction held 10 bases outside the gene matches. From germline, CDR1 is SEHNR and CDR2 FQNEAQ (reference sequence). This CDR3 has 16 residues. CDR3 bases: TGTGCCAGCAGGGGTCCCGAGGGAGGGCACACCGGGGAGCTGTTTTTT. This translates into CASRGPEGGHTGELFF.

V and J are TRBV7-2 and TRBJ1-1; perhaps TRBD1 as D (6 bases). V was cut by 6 bases and J by 6 bases, with 17 bases left in between. The CDR3 is 14 residues long. Looked up from germline, CDR1 is SGHTA and CDR2 is FQGNSA. The CDR3 region has the DNA TGTGCCAGCAGGTCACAGGGAGGGATCGCTGAAGCTTTCTTT. Protein sequence: CASRSQGGIAEAFF.

To note about this clone: The same CDR3 is also encoded by other DNA sequences in this sample. The chain's CDR3 is CAWSGGGETQYF. In DNA form, the CDR3 reads TGTGCCTGGAGTGGGGGAGGAGAGACCCAGTACTTC. The V call is TRBV30, the J call TRBJ2-5, with D maybe TRBD2 (6 bases). V lost 1 base and J 4 bases, leaving 7 bases between the germline ends. The CDR3 covers 12 residues. Per germline, CDR1 GTSNPN and CDR2 SVGIG (reference sequence).

The gene calls are TRBV11-2 and TRBJ2-3; 10 bases match TRBD2. V trimming: 3 bases; J trimming: 4 bases; junction bases outside the gene matches: 10. The CDR3 extends over 17 amino acids. Germline assignment: CDR1 SGHAT and CDR2 FQNNGV. Written as DNA, the CDR3 is TGTGCCAGCAGCTTTCTGCCTAGCGGGGGAGGTGCAGATACGCAGTATTTT. Translation: CASSFLPSGGGADTQYF.

V gene TRBV10-2 combines with J gene TRBJ2-1, with D possibly matching TRBD2 (6 bases). Trimming left V 4 bases short and J 9 bases short, with 19 bases between. In germline, CDR1 is WSHSY, CDR2 SAAADI. This CDR3 has 15 amino acids. In DNA form, the CDR3 reads TGCGCCAGCAGTGTCCGAGGCGGGACCGATGGTGAGCAGTTCTTC. Translating gives CASSVRGGTDGEQFF.

The chain recombines TRBV18 with TRBJ2-2, with 9 positions matching TRBD1. This CDR3 has 15 amino acids. The germline gives CDR1 KGHSH, CDR2 LQKENI. V lost 6 bases and J lost 7; bases outside the gene matches: 9. This CDR3 is CASSPGQGPNGELFF. The CDR3 DNA follows: TGTGCCAGCTCGCCGGGACAGGGTCCGAACGGGGAGCTGTTTTTT.

The chain employs TRBV5-1 and TRBJ2-5; D unclear. Germline CDR1 reads SGHRS; CDR2 reads YFSETQ. CDR3 length: 15 residues. Trimming left V 3 bases short and J 1 base short, with 13 bases between. Written as DNA, the CDR3 is TGCGCCAGCAGCTCGGCTAATAACCCCCAAGAGACCCAGTACTTC. It translates to CASSSANNPQETQYF.

The V call is TRBV4-3, the J call TRBJ1-6; D gene uncertain. Germline V gene data show CDR1 as LGHNA and CDR2 as YSLEER. This CDR3 spans 13 amino acids. V lost 5 bases and J lost 9, with 11 bases in between. The DNA of the CDR3 is TGCGCCAGCAGCAATCAGCTAAGTTCACCCCTCCACTTT. Residues: CASSNQLSSPLHF.

The gene calls are TRBV7-2 and TRBJ1-1; TRBD1 is a possible D gene (6 bases). This CDR3 region has 13 residues. Germline assignment: CDR1 SGHTA and CDR2 FQGNSA. V was shortened by 6 bases and J by 2 bases, with 10 bases between the two germline ends. Written as DNA, the CDR3 is TGTGCCAGCAGATCGGGACAAAACACTGAAGCTTTCTTT. Its protein product is CASRSGQNTEAFF.

V usage is TRBV19 and J usage is TRBJ2-1; TRBD2 matches 8 bases. CDR3 length: 17 residues. Trimming took 1 base from V and 3 from J; bases not matched to a gene: 8. Germline V gene lookup returns CDR1 LNHDA and CDR2 SQIVND (reference sequence). In DNA, the CDR3 is TGTGCCAGTAGTATAGGCCCCGAGACTAGCGTCTACAATGAGCAGTTCTTC. This codes for CASSIGPETSVYNEQFF. Variable domain in full (rest from reference TRBV19 and TRBJ2-1): DGGITQSPKYLFRKEGQNVTLSCEQNLNHDAMYWYRQDPGQGLRLIYYSQIVNDFQKGDIAEGYSVSREKKESFPLTVTSAQKNPTAFYLCASSIGPETSVYNEQFFGPGTRLTVL.

This chain joins TRBV19 and TRBJ2-2, with TRBD2 matching 7 bases. Germline CDR1 is LNHDA and CDR2 is SQIVND (reference sequence). V dropped 5 bases and J dropped 3; count of bases not matched to a gene: 3. CDR3 size: 14 residues. As DNA, the CDR3 is TGTGCCAGTAGTCCTGGGAGGGACACCGGGGAGCTGTTTTTT. Translation: CASSPGRDTGELFF.

This chain links TRBV18 with TRBJ1-1; TRBD1 matches 7 bases. Germline-derived CDR1 and CDR2 are KGHSH and LQKENI. The CDR3 is made up of 14 amino acids. The trim removed 2 bases at V and 2 bases at J, leaving 2 bases unmatched. The CDR3 DNA sequence: TGTGCCAGCTCACCAGGACAGGTAAACACTGAAGCTTTCTTT. Encoded protein: CASSPGQVNTEAFF.

The chain has TRBV2 and TRBJ2-2; D is undetermined. The CDR3 has 14 amino acids. The germline gives CDR1 SNHLY, CDR2 FYNNEI. V was cut by 1 base and J by 4 bases, with 7 bases left in between. The CDR3 DNA reads as TGTGCCAGCAGTGAAGTGCTGACCACCGGGGAGCTGTTTTTT. Translation gives CASSEVLTTGELFF.

The rearrangement uses TRBV28 and TRBJ1-4; TRBD1 agrees at 8 bases. J was trimmed by 6 bases and V by 7 bases; bases with no gene match: 13. The CDR3 contains 16 residues. Germline values: CDR1 MDHEN, CDR2 SYDVKM. This CDR3 is CASIGGSTGEDEKLFF. The DNA of the CDR3 is TGTGCCAGCATAGGGGGATCGACAGGGGAGGATGAAAAACTGTTTTTT. The full variable domain, in which reference TRBV28 and TRBJ1-4 provide the parts outside the CDR3, is DVKVTQSSRYLVKRTGEKVFLECVQDMDHENMFWYRQDPGLGLRLIYFSYDVKMKEKGDIPEGYSVSREKKERFSLILESASTNQTSMYLCASIGGSTGEDEKLFFGSGTQLSVL.

V gene TRBV5-6 combines with J gene TRBJ1-2; tentative D call: TRBD1 (5 bases). Trimming pared 0 bases from V and 6 bases from J, leaving 15 bases between. The length of the CDR3 is 15 residues. Germline CDR1 SGHDT, CDR2 YYEEEE. CDR3: CASSLGARATDGYTF. The DNA for the CDR3 is TGTGCCAGCAGCTTGGGGGCCAGGGCAACCGATGGCTACACCTTC. Full variable domain (missing parts from reference TRBV5-6 and TRBJ1-2): DAGVTQSPTHLIKTRGQQVTLRCSPKSGHDTVSWYQQALGQGPQFIFQYYEEEERQRGNFPDRFSGHQFPNYSSELNVNALLLGDSALYLCASSLGARATDGYTFGSGTRLTVV.

The chain employs TRBV29-1 and TRBJ2-4; 8 nucleotides match TRBD2. V dropped 3 bases and J dropped 9; count of bases not matched to a gene: 4. The V gene's germline CDR1 is SQVTM and CDR2 ANQGSEA. The CDR3 runs 12 residues. The CDR3 DNA reads TGCAGCGTTGAGGGCGGGGGGACCATTCAGTACTTC. Translating it yields CSVEGGGTIQYF.

Turning to this clone: Other nucleotide sequences from this sample produce the same CDR3. V gene TRBV9 combines with J gene TRBJ2-7; no reliable D call. The germline V gene has CDR1 SGDLS and CDR2 YYNGEE. V lost 0 bases and J 4 bases, leaving 14 bases between the germline ends. This CDR3 comprises 15 residues. The CDR3 DNA is TGTGCCAGCAGCGTAGAGGGCGGTGGGATGTACGAGCAGTACTTC. Encoded protein: CASSVEGGGMYEQYF.

V gene TRBV27 combines with J gene TRBJ2-7, with D hard to call. The CDR3 has 14 residues. CDR1 MNHEY and CDR2 SMNVEV come from the germline V gene (reference sequence). The V end was cut by 5 bases, the J end by 2 bases, with 13 bases between. Here the CDR3 reads CASSPSVGPYEQYF. For the CDR3, the DNA is TGTGCCAGCAGTCCCAGTGTAGGGCCCTACGAGCAGTACTTC.

The chain recombines TRBV19 with TRBJ1-1; D call uncertain. Trimming stripped 7 bases from V and 7 bases from J, with 16 bases between. This CDR3 contains 13 residues. CDR1 is LNHDA and CDR2 is SQIVND in the germline V gene (reference sequence). For the CDR3, the DNA is TGTGCCAGTAAGGAAAGGGCAGCGTTTGAAGCTTTCTTT. It codes for CASKERAAFEAFF. The whole variable domain, filled in from reference TRBV19 and TRBJ1-1, reads DGGITQSPKYLFRKEGQNVTLSCEQNLNHDAMYWYRQDPGQGLRLIYYSQIVNDFQKGDIAEGYSVSREKKESFPLTVTSAQKNPTAFYLCASKERAAFEAFFGQGTRLTVV.